The sequence of this T cell receptor beta chain was determined in a study of blood T cell repertoires in COVID-19. Study overall: The samples span acute and convalescent COVID-19 from the United States, Italy and Spain. Nucleic acid was either cDNA or gDNA, and it came from T cells, B-cell-depleted T cells, or PBMCs.

In the original workflow: Counts of nucleated cells, estimated from reference gene primer amplification, were obtained. Libraries were prepared by immunoSEQ multiplex PCR; TCRdb keeps only in-frame clonotypes and omits some of them. D and trimming come from the DNA, and the V and J calls and clone size come from that table. The sample yields around 130,000 clones, over 65% seen once. CDR3 length: 13 residues. Trimming shortened V by 4 bases and J by 9 bases, and 10 bases separated the two germline ends. Germline CDR1 is SNHLY and CDR2 is FYNNEI. The sample comprised peripheral blood. The V call is TRBV2, the J call TRBJ1-6; D remains unclear. This receptor was identified in a man aged 45-65 years with acute or convalescent COVID-19. CDR3 region: CASSADRSSPLHF. The CDR3 nucleotides read TGTGCCAGCAGTGCAGACCGGAGTTCACCCCTCCACTTT.